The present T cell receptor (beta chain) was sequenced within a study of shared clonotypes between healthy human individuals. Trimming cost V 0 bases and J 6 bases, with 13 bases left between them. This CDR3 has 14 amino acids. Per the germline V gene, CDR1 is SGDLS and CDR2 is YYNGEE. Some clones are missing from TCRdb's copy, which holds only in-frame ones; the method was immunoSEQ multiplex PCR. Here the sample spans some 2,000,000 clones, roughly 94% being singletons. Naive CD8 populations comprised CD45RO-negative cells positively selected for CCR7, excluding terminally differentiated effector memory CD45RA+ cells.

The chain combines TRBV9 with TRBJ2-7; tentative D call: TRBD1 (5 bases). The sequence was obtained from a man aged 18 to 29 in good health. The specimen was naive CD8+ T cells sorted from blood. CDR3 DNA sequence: TGTGCCAGCAGCGTAGGGGCAGGGTCGGGCGAGCAGTACTTC. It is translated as CASSVGAGSGEQYF.